The clone carrying this TCR beta chain has a handful of counts. TCRdb reprocessed the RT-PCR reads with MiXCR, giving one entry per CDR3 protein. The sample lists about 700,000 distinct CDR3 sequences, 14% occurring once. The CDR3 contains 14 residues. V gave up 1 base and J gave up 5 bases, with 13 bases separating them. Germline values: CDR1 SGHRS, CDR2 YFSETQ. The sample comprised memory CD4+ T cells from blood. The source is a female donor in good health, serving as a healthy control. This sequence joins TRBV5-1 and TRBJ2-7; D possibly uses TRBD1 or TRBD2 (5 bases each). DNA for the CDR3: TGCGCCAGCAGCTTGACGATCCGGGGCGACGAGCAGTACTTC. As protein: CASSLTIRGDEQYF.